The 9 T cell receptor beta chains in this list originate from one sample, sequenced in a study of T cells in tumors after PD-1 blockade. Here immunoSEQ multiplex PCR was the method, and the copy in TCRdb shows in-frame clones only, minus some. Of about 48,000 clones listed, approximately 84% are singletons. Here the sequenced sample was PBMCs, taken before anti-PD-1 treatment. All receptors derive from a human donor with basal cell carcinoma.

For the CDR3, the DNA is TGTGCCAGCAGGCTGGGCGGGGAACCTGGAAACACCATATATTTT. Encoded protein: CASRLGGEPGNTIYF. The chain recombines TRBV7-9 with TRBJ1-3; D ambiguous. Germline V lookup: CDR1 SEHNR, CDR2 FQNEAQ (reference sequence). Trimming stripped 6 bases from V and 2 bases from J, with 14 bases between. This CDR3 region has 15 residues.

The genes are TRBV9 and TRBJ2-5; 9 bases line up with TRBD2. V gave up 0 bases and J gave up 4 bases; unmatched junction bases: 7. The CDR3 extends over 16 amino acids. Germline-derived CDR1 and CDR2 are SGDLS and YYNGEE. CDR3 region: CASSVVGSGGGETQYF. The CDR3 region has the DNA TGTGCCAGCAGCGTAGTGGGTAGCGGGGGAGGAGAGACCCAGTACTTC.

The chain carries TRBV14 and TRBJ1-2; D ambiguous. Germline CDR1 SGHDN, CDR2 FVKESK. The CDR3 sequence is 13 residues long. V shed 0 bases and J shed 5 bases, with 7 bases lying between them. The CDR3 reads CASSQELLYGYTF. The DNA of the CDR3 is TGTGCCAGCAGCCAAGAATTACTTTATGGCTACACCTTC.

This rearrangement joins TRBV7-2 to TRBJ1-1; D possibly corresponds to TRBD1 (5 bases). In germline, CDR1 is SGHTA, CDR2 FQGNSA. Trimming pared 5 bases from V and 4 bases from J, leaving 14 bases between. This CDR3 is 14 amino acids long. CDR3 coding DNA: TGTGCCAGCAGCCACAATGTCGGGGGCACTGAAGCTTTCTTT. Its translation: CASSHNVGGTEAFF.

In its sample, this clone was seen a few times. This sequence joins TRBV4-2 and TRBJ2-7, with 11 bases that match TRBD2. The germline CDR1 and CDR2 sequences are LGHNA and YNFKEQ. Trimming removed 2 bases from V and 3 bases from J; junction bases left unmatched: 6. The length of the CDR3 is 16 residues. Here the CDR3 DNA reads TGTGCCAGCAGCCAAAGACTAGCGGGGCTTGACTACGAGCAGTACTTC. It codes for CASSQRLAGLDYEQYF.

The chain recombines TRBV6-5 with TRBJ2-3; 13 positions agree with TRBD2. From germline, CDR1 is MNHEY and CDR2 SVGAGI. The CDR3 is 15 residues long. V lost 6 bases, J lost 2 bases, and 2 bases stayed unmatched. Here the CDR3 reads CASRGLAGYTDTQYF. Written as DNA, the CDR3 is TGTGCCAGCAGGGGACTAGCGGGGTACACAGATACGCAGTATTTT.

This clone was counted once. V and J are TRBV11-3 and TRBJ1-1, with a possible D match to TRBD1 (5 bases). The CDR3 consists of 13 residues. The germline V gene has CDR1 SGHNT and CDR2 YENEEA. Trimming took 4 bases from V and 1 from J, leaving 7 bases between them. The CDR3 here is CASSWGGNTEAFF. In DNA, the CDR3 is TGTGCCAGCAGCTGGGGGGGGAACACTGAAGCTTTCTTT.

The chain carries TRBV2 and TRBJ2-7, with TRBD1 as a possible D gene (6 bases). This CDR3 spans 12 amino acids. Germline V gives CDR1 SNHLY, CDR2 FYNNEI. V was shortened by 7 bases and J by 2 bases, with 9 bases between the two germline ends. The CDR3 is CASKGQTYEQYF. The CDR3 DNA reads TGTGCCAGCAAAGGACAGACCTACGAGCAGTACTTC.

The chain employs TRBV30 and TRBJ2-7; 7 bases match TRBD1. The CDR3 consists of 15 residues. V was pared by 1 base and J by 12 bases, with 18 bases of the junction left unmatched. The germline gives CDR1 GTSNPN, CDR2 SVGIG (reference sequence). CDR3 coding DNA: TGTGCCTGGAGTGCTGGGACAGCCTCCCGAAACTCTTTGTACTTC. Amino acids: CAWSAGTASRNSLYF.